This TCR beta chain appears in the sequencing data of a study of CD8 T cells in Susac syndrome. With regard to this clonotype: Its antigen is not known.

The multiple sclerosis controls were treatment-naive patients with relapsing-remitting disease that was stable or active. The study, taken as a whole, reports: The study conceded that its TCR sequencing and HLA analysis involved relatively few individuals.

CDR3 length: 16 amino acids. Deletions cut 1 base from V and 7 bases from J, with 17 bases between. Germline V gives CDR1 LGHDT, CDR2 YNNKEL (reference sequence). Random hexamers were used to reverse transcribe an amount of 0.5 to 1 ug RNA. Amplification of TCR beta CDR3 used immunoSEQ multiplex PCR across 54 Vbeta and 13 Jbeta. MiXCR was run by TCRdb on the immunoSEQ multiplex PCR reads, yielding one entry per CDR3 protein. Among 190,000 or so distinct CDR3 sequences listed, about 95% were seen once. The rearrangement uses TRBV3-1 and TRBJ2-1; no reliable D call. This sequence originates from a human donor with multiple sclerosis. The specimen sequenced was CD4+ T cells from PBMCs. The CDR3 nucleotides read TGTGCCAGCAGCCAAGGAGGCGGAAGAAGGGTGAATGAGCAGTTCTTC. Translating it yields CASSQGGGRRVNEQFF.